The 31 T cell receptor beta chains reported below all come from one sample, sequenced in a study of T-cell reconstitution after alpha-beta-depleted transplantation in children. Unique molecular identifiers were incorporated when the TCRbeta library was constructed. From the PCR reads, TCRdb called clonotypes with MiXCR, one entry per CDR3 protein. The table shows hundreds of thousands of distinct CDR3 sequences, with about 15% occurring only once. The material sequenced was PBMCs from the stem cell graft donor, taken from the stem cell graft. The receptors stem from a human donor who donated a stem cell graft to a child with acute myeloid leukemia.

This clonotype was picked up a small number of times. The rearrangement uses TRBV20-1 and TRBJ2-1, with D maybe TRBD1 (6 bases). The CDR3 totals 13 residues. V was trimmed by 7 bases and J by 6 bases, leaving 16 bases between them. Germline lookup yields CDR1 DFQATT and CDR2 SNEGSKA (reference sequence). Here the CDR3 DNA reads TGCAGTGTTTCAGGGGCGTTTGGCAATGAGCAGTTCTTC. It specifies CSVSGAFGNEQFF.

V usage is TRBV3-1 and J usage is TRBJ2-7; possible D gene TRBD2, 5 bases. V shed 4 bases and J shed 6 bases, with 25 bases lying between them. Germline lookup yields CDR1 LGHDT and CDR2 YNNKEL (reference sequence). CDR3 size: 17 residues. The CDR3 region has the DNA TGTGCCAGCAGCCGTCCTTCCTCGGCACAGAGGAGGTCCGAGCAGTACGTC. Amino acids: CASSRPSSAQRRSEQYV.

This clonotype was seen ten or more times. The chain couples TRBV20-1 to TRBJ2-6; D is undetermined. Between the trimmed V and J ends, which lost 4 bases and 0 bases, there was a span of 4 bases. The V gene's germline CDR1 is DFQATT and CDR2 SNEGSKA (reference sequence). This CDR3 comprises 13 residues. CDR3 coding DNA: TGCAGTGCTATTATCTCTGGGGCCAACGTCCTGACTTTC. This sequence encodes CSAIISGANVLTF.

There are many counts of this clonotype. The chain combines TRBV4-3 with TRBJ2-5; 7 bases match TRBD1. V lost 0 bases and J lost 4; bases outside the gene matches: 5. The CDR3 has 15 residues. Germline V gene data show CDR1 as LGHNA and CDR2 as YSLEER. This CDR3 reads CASSQDNAGGETQYF. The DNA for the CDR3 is TGCGCCAGCAGCCAAGATAACGCAGGGGGAGAGACCCAGTACTTC.

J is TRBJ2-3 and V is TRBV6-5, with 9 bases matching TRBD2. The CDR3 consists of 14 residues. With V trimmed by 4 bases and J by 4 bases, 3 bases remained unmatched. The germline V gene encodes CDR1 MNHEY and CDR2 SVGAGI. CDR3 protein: CASSSRGGSDTQYF. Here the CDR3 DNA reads TGTGCCAGCAGTTCGCGGGGGGGGTCAGATACGCAGTATTTT.

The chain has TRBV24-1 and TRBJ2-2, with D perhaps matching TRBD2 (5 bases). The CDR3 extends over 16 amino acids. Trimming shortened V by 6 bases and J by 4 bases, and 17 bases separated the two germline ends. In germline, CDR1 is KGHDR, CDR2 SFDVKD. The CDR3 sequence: CATSTRPGGGTGELFF. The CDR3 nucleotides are TGTGCCACCAGTACGAGACCCGGAGGAGGCACCGGGGAGCTGTTTTTT.

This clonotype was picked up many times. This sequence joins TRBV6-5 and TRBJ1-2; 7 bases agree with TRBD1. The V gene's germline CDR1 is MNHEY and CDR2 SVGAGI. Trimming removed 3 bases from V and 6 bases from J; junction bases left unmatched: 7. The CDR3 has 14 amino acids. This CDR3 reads CASSYVQQGNGYTF. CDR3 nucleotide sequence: TGTGCCAGCAGTTATGTTCAACAGGGGAATGGCTACACCTTC.

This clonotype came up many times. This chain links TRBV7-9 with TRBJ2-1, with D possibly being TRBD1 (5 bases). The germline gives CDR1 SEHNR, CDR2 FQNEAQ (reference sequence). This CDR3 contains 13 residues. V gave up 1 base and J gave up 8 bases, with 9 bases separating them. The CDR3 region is CASSLVGRDEQFF. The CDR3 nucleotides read TGTGCCAGCAGCTTAGTGGGCAGGGATGAGCAGTTCTTC.

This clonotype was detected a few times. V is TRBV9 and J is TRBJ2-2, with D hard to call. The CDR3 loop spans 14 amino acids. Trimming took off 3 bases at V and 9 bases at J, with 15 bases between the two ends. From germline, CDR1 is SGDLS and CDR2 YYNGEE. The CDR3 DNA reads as TGTGCCAGCAGCGCTTCGGACCCTCGAAGGGAGCTGTTTTTT. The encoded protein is CASSASDPRRELFF.

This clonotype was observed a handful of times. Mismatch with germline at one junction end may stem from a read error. The CDR3 reads CASSLVSGAGGQVNVF. Here the CDR3 DNA reads TGTGCCAGCAGCTTAGTGAGCGGGGCAGGAGGCCAAGTTAATGTCTTC. The chain is built from TRBV7-9 and TRBJ2-1; 7 nucleotides align to TRBD2. This CDR3 comprises 16 residues. CDR1 and CDR2 from the germline V gene are SEHNR and FQNEAQ (reference sequence).

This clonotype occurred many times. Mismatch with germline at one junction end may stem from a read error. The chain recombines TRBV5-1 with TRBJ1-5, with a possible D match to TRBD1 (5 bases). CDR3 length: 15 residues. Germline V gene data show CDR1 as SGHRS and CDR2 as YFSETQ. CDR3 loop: CASSLGQGGNQPQHF. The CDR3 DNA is TGTGCCAGCAGCTTAGGGCAGGGCGGTAATCAGCCCCAGCATTTT. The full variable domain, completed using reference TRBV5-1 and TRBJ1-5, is KAGVTQTPRYLIKTRGQQVTLSCSPISGHRSVSWYQQTPGQGLQFLFEYFSETQRNKGNFPGRFSGRQFSNSRSEMNVSTLELGDSALYLCASSLGQGGNQPQHFGDGTRLSIL.

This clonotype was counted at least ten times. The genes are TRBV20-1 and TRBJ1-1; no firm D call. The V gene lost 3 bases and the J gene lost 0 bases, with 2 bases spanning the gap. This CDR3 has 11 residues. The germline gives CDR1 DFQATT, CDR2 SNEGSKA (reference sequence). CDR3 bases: TGCAGTGCTAGGATGAACACTGAAGCTTTCTTT. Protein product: CSARMNTEAFF.

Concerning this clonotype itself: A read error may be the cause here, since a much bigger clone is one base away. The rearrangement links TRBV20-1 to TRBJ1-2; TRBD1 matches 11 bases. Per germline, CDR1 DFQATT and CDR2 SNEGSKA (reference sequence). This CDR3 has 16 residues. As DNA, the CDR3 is TGCTGTGCTAGAGATCCGGGACAGGGGGGGAACTATGGCTACACCTTC. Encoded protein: CCARDPGQGGNYGYTF.

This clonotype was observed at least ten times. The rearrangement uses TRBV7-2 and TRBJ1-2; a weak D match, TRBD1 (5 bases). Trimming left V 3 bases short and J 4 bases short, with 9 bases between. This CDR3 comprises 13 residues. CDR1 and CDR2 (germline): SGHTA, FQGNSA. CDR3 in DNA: TGTGCCAGCAGCTTCGACAGCACCTATGGCTACACCTTC. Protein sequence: CASSFDSTYGYTF.

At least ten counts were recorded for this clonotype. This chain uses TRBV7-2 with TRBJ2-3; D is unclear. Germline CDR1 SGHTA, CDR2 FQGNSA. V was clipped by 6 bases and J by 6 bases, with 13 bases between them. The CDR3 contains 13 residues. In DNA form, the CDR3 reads TGTGCCAGCAGGAATACGGTGGTTGATACGCAGTATTTT. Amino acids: CASRNTVVDTQYF.

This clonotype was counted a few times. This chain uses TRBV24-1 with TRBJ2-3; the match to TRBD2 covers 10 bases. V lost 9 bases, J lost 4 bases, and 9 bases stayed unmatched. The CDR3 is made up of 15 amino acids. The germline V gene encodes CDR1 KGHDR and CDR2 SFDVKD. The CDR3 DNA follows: TGTGCCACCCGTGCTCCCCTAGCGGGGGCAGATACGCAGTATTTT. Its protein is CATRAPLAGADTQYF.

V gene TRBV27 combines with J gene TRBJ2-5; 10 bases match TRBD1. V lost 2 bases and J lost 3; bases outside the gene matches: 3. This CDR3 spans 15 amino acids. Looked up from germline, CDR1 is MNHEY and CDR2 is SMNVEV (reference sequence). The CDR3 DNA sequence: TGTGCCAGCAGTTTAGGCGGGACAGGGGAAGAGACCCAGTACTTC. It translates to CASSLGGTGEETQYF.

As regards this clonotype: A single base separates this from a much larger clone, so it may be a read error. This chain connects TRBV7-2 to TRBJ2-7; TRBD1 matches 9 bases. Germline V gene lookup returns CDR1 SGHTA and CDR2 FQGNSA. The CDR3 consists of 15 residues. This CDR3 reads CATSFRTGVKYEQYF. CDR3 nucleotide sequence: TGTGCCACCAGCTTTCGGACAGGGGTGAAGTACGAGCAGTACTTC.

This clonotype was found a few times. The chain's CDR3 is CASSPGMGDYGYTF. CDR3 sequence (DNA): TGTGCCAGCAGCCCAGGGATGGGAGACTATGGCTACACCTTC. The chain has TRBV7-9 and TRBJ1-2; D possibly corresponds to TRBD1 (5 bases). CDR3 length: 14 residues. Germline V gene data show CDR1 as SEHNR and CDR2 as FQNEAQ (reference sequence). Between the trimmed V and J ends, which lost 5 bases and 3 bases, there was a span of 13 bases.

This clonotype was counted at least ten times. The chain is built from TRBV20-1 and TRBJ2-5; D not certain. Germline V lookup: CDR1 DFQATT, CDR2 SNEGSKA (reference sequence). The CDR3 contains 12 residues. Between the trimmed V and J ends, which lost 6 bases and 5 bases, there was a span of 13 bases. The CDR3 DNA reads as TGCAGTGCCCTGCTGGGGTCTGAGACCCAGTACTTC. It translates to CSALLGSETQYF.

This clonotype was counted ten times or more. CDR3 in DNA: TGCAGTGCTAGGCACTATGCAACTAATGAAAAACTGTTTTTT. Its protein product is CSARHYATNEKLFF. This chain connects TRBV20-1 to TRBJ1-4; D is uncertain. The CDR3 covers 14 residues. With 3 bases removed from V and 0 bases from J, the gap between germline ends came to 8 bases. Germline V gene data show CDR1 as DFQATT and CDR2 as SNEGSKA (reference sequence).

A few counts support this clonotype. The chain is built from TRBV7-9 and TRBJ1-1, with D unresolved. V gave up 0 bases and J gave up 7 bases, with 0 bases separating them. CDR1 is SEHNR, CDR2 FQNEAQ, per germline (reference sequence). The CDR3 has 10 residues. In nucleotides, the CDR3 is TGTGCCAGCAGCTTAGCTGAAGCTTTCTTT. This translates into CASSLAEAFF.

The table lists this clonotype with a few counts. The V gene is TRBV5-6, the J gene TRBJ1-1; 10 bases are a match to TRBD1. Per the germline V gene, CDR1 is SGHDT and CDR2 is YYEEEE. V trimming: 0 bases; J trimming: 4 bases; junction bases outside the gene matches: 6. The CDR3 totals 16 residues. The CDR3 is CASSLGDRGSLTEAFF. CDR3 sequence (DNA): TGTGCCAGCAGCTTGGGGGACAGGGGTTCGCTCACTGAAGCTTTCTTT.

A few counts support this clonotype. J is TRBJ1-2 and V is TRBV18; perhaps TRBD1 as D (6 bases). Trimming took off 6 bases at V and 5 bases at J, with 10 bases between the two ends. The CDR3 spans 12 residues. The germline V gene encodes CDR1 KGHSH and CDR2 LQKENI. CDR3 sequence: CASSGQKYGYTF. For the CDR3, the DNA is TGTGCCAGCTCCGGACAGAAGTATGGCTACACCTTC.

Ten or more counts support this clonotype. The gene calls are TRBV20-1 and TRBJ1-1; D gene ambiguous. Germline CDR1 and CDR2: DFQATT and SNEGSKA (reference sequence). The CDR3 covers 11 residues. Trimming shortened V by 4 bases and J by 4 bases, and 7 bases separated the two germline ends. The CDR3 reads CSAMTTTEAFF. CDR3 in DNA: TGCAGTGCTATGACTACCACTGAAGCTTTCTTT.

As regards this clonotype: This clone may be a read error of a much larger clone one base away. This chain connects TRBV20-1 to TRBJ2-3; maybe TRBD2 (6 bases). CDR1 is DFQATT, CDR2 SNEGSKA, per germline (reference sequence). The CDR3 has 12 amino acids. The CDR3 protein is CRASVGENTQYF. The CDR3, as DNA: TGCCGTGCTAGCGTCGGGGAAAATACGCAGTATTTT.

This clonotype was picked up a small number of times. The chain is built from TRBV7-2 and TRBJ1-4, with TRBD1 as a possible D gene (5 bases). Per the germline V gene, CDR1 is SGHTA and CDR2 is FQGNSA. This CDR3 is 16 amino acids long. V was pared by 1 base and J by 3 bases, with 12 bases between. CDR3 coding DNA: TGTGCCAGCAGCTTAGAGCAGAGGGACGCTAATGAAAAACTGTTTTTT. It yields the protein CASSLEQRDANEKLFF.

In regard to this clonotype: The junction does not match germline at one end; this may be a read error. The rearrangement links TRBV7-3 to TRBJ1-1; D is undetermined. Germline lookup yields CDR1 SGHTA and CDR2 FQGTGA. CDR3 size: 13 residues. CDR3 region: CASSLGLKTEAFF. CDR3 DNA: TGTGCCAGCAGCTTAGGTCTGAAAACTGAAGCTTTCTTT.

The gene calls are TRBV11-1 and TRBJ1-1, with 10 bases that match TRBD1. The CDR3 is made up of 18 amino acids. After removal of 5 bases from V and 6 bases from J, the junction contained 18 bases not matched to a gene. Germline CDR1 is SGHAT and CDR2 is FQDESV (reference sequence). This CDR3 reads CASSARDRGLAEDAEAFF. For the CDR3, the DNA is TGTGCCAGCAGCGCCCGGGACAGGGGTTTGGCGGAAGATGCTGAAGCTTTCTTT.

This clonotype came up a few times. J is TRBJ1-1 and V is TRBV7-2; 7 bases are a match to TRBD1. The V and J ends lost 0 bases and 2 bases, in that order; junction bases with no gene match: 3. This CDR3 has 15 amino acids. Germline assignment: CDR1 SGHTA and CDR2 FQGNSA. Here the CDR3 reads CASSLAGQSNTEAFF. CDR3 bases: TGTGCCAGCAGCTTAGCGGGACAGAGTAACACTGAAGCTTTCTTT.

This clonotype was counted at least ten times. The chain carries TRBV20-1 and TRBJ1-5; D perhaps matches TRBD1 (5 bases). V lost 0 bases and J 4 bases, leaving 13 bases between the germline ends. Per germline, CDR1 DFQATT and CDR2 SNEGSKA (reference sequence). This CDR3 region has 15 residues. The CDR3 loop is CSARDKGHFNQPQHF. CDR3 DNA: TGCAGTGCTAGAGATAAAGGACACTTTAATCAGCCCCAGCATTTT.